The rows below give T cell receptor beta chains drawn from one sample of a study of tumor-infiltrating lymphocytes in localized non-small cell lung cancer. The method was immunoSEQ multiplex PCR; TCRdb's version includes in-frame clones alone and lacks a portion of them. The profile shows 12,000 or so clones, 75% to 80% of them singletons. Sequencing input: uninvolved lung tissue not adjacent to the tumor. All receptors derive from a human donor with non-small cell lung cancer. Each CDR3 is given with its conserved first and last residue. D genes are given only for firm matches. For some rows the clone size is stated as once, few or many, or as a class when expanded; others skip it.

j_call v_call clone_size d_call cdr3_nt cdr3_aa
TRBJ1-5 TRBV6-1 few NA TGTGCCAGCAGCTCCAATAGCAATCAGCCCCAGCATTTT CASSSNSNQPQHF
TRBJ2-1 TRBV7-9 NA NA TGTGCCAGCAGCTTAACCCAGGGCGGTGAGCAGTTCTTC CASSLTQGGEQFF
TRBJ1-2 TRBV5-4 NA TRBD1 TGTGCCAGCAGCCTTTCCGGGACAGGGGATGGCTACACCTTC CASSLSGTGDGYTF
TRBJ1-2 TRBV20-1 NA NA TGCAGTGCTAGCCCGGGCTACACCTTC CSASPGYTF
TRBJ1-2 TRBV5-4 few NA TGTGCCAGCAGCCCCGATGCTTCGGGCTATGGCTACACCTTC CASSPDASGYGYTF
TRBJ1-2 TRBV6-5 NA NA TGTGCCAGCAGTTACCGACGGTTGGGTGGCTACACCTTC CASSYRRLGGYTF
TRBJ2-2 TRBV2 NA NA TGTGCCAGCAGTGAAGCCGGGGGTAACCCCGGGGAGCTGTTTTTT CASSEAGGNPGELFF
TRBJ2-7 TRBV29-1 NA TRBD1 TGCAGCGTTGTAGGGACAGGGGCCCGGCAGTACTTC CSVVGTGARQYF
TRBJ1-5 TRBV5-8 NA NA TGTGCCAGCAGCTTATCGGGTACTCAGCCCCAGCATTTT CASSLSGTQPQHF
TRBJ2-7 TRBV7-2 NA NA TGTGCCAGCAGCTTGAGCTTCTGGTTCGAGCAGTACTTC CASSLSFWFEQYF
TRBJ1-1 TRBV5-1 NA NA TGCGCCAGCAGCTTGTCGCCGAACACTGAAGCTTTCTTT CASSLSPNTEAFF
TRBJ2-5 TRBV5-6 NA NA TGTGCCAGCAGCGGCATGCCCGGGGAGGAGACCCAGTACTTC CASSGMPGEETQYF
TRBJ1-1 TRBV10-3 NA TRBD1 TGTGCCATCAAAGGGACAGGGGGGAACACTGAAGCTTTCTTT CAIKGTGGNTEAFF
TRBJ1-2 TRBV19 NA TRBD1 TGTGCCAGTATATCGGGACAGATGACCGGCGGCTACACCTTC CASISGQMTGGYTF
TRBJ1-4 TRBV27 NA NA TGTGCCAGCAGTTTAAACAGGGACGCTGAAAAACTGTTTTTT CASSLNRDAEKLFF
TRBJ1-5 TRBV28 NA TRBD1 TGTGCCAGCAGTCCGAGCGGACAGGGCTTAAATCAGCCCCAGCATTTT CASSPSGQGLNQPQHF